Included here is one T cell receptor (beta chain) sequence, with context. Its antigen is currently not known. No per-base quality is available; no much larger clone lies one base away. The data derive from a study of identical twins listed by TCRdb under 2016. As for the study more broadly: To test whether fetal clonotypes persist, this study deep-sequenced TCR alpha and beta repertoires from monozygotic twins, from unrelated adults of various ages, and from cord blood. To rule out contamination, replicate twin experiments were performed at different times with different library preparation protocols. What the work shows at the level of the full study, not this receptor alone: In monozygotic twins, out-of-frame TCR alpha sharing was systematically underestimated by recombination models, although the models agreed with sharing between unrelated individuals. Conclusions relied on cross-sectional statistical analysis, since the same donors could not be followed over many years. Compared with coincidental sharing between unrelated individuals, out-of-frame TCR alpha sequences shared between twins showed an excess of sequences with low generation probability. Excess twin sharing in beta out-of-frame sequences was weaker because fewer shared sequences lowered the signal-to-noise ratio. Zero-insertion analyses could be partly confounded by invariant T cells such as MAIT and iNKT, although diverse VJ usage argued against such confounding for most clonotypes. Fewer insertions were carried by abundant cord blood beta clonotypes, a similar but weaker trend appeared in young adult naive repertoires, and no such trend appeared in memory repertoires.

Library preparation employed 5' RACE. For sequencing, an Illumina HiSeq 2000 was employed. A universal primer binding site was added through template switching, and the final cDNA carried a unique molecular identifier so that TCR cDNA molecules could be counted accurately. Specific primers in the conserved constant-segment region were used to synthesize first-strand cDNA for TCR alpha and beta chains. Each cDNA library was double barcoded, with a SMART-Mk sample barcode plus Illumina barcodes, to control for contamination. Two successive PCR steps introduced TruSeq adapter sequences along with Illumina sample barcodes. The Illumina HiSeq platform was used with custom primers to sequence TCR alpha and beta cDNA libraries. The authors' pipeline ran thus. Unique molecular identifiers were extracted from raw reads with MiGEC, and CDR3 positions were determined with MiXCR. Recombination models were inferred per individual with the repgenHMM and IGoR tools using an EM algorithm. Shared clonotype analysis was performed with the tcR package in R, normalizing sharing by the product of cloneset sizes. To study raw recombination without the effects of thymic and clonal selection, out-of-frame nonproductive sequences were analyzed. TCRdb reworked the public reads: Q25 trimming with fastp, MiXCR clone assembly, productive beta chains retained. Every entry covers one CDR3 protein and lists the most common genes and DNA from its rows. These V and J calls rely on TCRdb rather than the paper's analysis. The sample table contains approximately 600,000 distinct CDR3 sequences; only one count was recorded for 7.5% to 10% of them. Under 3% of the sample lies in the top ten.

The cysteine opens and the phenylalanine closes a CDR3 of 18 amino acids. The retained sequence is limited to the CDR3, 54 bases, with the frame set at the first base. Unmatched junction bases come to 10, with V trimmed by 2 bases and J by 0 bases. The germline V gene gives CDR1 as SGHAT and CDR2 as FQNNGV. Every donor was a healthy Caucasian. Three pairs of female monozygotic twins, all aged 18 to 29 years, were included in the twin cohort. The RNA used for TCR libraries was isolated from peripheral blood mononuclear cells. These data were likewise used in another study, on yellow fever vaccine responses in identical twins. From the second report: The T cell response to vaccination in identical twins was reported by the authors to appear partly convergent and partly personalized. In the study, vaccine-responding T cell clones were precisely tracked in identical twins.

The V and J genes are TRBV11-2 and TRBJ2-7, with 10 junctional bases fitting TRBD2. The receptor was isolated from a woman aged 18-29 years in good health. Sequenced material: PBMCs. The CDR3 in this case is CASSLRFSTSGVSYEQYF. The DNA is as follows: TGTGCCAGCAGCTTACGTTTTTCAACTAGCGGGGTCTCCTACGAGCAGTACTTC.